This T cell receptor (beta chain) came from a study of CD8 T cells in ankylosing spondylitis. Study findings and constraints: Clones linked to disease were reported to show significant enrichment in matched ankylosing spondylitis synovial fluid. Disease-linked clones displayed a CD8+ phenotype and appeared relatively rarely in peripheral blood. A motif in TCR beta, a set of eight or nine highly homologous variants, appeared characteristic of ankylosing spondylitis blood.

Making the TCR beta libraries involved quantitative 5'-RACE with molecular barcodes. TCRdb itself ran the 5' RACE reads through MiXCR, one entry per CDR3 protein. The table records around 25,000 distinct CDR3 sequences, just over 2.5% of them present only once. This clonotype was observed many times. As yet, its antigen is unknown. The sequenced material came from blood, either unsorted or a sorted T cell fraction (not recorded which). The origin of this receptor is a female donor with ankylosing spondylitis or in good health (not recorded which).

The DNA of the CDR3 is TGTGCCAGCAGCCCGAGGACAGGGGGCAGTGAGACCCAGTACTTC. Residues: CASSPRTGGSETQYF. The chain is built from TRBV9 and TRBJ2-5, with 11 bases lining up with TRBD1. CDR1 and CDR2 from the germline V gene are SGDLS and YYNGEE. The V and J ends lost 4 bases and 5 bases, in that order; junction bases with no gene match: 7. This CDR3 is built from 15 residues. The whole variable domain, filled in from reference TRBV9 and TRBJ2-5, reads DSGVTQTPKHLITATGQRVTLRCSPRSGDLSVYWYQQSLDQGLQFLIQYYNGEERAKGNILERFSAQQFPDLHSELNLSSLELGDSALYFCASSPRTGGSETQYFGPGTRLLVL.